This entry features one TCR beta chain sequence. Antigen specificity is unknown. This specimen comes from a study of T cells in Graves' hyperthyroidism and ophthalmopathy. RNA transcripts were the template for amplifying TCR beta CDR3 regions. A set of HTBI primers served as the primers for a first-round RT-PCR of the TCR CDR3. TCRdb redid the calling of the multiplex PCR reads with MiXCR, one entry per CDR3 protein. Counted here are fewer than 550,000 distinct CDR3 sequences, about a sixth occurring once; the ten biggest clones make up roughly 13%. General observations from the study: Model-based prediction identified ophthalmopathy a median 6.5 months prior to its onset.

Exclusions: uncontrolled infection, other autoimmune disease, pregnancy, lactation. Fresh peripheral blood, approximately 10 ml, was the source of the PBMCs. The CDR3 totals 14 residues. Trimming took off 4 bases at V and 8 bases at J, with 17 bases between the two ends. Per germline, CDR1 MNHEY and CDR2 SMNVEV (reference sequence). The sequence came from a woman between 18 and 29 years old with Graves' hyperthyroidism. The chain uses TRBV27 and TRBJ1-1; D possibly corresponds to TRBD1 (6 bases). The sample was blood. The CDR3 region is CASSSPATGVEAFF. The DNA of the CDR3 is TGTGCCAGCAGTTCCCCTGCGACAGGCGTAGAAGCTTTCTTT.